This T cell receptor (beta chain) was captured in a study of cytomegalovirus exposure and HLA in healthy donors. Study-wide context: Clustering assigned about 80% of the roughly 380 genotyped donors to the Caucasian-associated ancestry cluster.

13 Jbeta primers and 60 Vbeta primers were used for the PCR. Using immunoSEQ multiplex PCR, the repertoire was profiled, and TCRdb retains in-frame clones only, with some absent. Among around 90,000 clones listed, around nine tenths were seen once. The CDR3 extends over 14 amino acids. Germline assignment: CDR1 MNHEY and CDR2 SMNVEV (reference sequence). Trimming took 6 bases from V and 2 from J, leaving 12 bases between them. This sequence joins TRBV27 and TRBJ2-3; tentatively, D is TRBD2 (5 bases). The sample taken for sequencing was PBMCs. The clonotype was recovered from a young man in good health and CMV-seropositive. CDR3 sequence: CASRQVGVTDTQYF. Written as DNA, the CDR3 is TGTGCCAGCAGGCAAGTCGGGGTCACAGATACGCAGTATTTT.